The TCR beta chain described here comes from a study of shared clonotypes between healthy human individuals (dated by TCRdb to 2018 to 2021). Some background on the complete study: A couple of women and a few men aged 18 to 49 years were included in the cohort. For each donor, three plates each were used for CD4 naive and CD4 memory, two plates were used for CD8 naive, and one plate was used for CD8 memory. The study deeply sequenced blood TCR repertoires of about five healthy adults to estimate repertoire size and the extent of clonotype sharing between individuals. Libraries were prepared and TCR repertoires were sequenced by different laboratories using diverse techniques, in order to increase sequencing depth and limit assay-specific biases. Each donor's leukapheresis produced roughly between roughly 0.85 and 9 billion PBMCs.

Broad study findings and their caveats: Because the study included a small number of donors, the genetic and exposure-history diversity represented was limited. Sampling was restricted to blood, and TCR repertoires in tissues likely differ from the TCR repertoires found in blood. Naive subsets generally had larger estimated clonotype richness than memory subsets. Pairwise subsampling led to the expectation that sequencing depth would affect the degree of clonotype sharing among donors. Clonotypes shared by all four sorted-subset donors showed higher generation probabilities than non-shared clonotypes. Approximately 5% of naive CD4, 3.5% of naive CD8, roughly 2.4% of memory CD4, and 0.35% to 0.4% of memory CD8 clonotypes were shared across several donors. Rarefaction of sorted-subset datasets indicated incomplete sequencing despite the large sequencing depth.

Using the deep immunoSEQ assay, multiplex PCR amplified TCR CDR3 regions from genomic DNA. For each cell subset, the extracted genomic DNA was distributed evenly across all wells of several immunoSEQ 96-well plates, and each plate served as one replicate. Each replicate PCR for sorted subsets received around 0.2 ug genomic DNA, equal to roughly 29,000 T cell genomes. Purified libraries were measured with a Qubit 3.0 fluorometer, size-checked on a Bioanalyzer 2100, and measured again with the KAPA Library Quantification kit. Every immunoSEQ 96-well plate was sequenced on a dedicated single-read 150-cycle Illumina NextSeq 550 flow cell. The paper's processing steps were these. Because the immunoSEQ output included only junctional sequences and no quality scores, the filtering could not be the same as the filtering used for full-length reads. Sequences were annotated with PyIR, a Python wrapper for IgBLAST v1.9, using IMGT germline references to assign V/J genes and CDR3. Reads were removed for weak V/J assignments (E-value above 1e-6), missing CDR3, stop codons, out-of-frame junctions, or ambiguous translated residues. V3J clonotypes were defined by identical inferred V gene, J gene, and CDR3 amino acid sequence. Percentage overlap between repertoires was calculated by dividing the number of shared unique clonotypes by the size of the smaller repertoire. Three approaches were used to assess repertoire richness: RTK rarefaction, the Chao1 estimator, and Recon v2.1 estimates of unobserved clonotypes. For all TCRbeta clonotypes obtained by the gDNA method from a handful of donors, generation probabilities were computed with OLGA. TCRdb provides this immuneACCESS table in a form limited to in-frame rearrangements. Some clones are lacking; in checked studies, under half of them reflect an unresolved V gene, and why the rest are absent is not known. That table is the source of V, J and clone size, and D and trimming were worked out from the DNA. Across this sample there are some 1,900,000 clones, with less than 95% seen only once. Together, the top ten hold approximately 1% of the sample.

Regarding this clone: The target of this receptor is not known. No much larger clone is present one base from it, and per-base qualities are unavailable.

For the CD8 naive samples, CD45RO-negative cells were positively selected for CCR7, yielding a CD45RA+CCR7+ population from which TemRA cells were excluded. Donors were healthy HIV-negative adults with no recently reported acute infections or vaccinations. Every donor was a Caucasian adult residing in Nashville, Tennessee, USA. After blood collection by leukapheresis, PBMCs were isolated using Ficoll-Histopaque density gradient centrifugation and then cryopreserved in the vapor phase of liquid nitrogen. Analytical flow cytometry was used to check the purity and quantity of every magnetically sorted T cell population. Genomic DNA was isolated from each sorted fraction and quantified by UV absorbance on a Nanodrop 2000c. CDR1 and CDR2 are drawn from the germline V gene: MGHRA, YSYEKL. The CDR3 numbers 18 residues from cysteine through phenylalanine. The sequence is cut down to CDR3 DNA, 54 bases in frame from base 1. The germline V and J ends show losses of 3 bases and 3 bases respectively, and no gene match explains 12 bases of the junction.

Sequences were obtained from naive CD8+ T cells sorted from blood. Taken with the paper, the label for cell subset or site translates to: CD45RA+CCR7+. The chain couples TRBV4-1 to TRBJ2-2; the junction holds 8 bases that match TRBD2. The sequence derives from a man aged 18 to 29 in good health. The DNA is as follows: TGCGCCAGCAGCCAGAGATTCCCCAGCGGGAGTGACACCGGGGAGCTGTTTTTT. This sequence encodes CASSQRFPSGSDTGELFF.